The clone carrying this T cell receptor (beta chain) was recorded once. Germline V gives CDR1 LNHDA, CDR2 SQIVND (reference sequence). The CDR3 loop spans 15 amino acids. The V segment lost 3 bases and the J segment 6 bases; nucleotides outside the gene matches: 5. Survey-level immunoSEQ sequencing profiled the TCR beta repertoire. Sequencing used immunoSEQ multiplex PCR; TCRdb keeps in-frame clones, though not all of them. The data contain about 50,000 clones, about 92% of them seen just once; the ten biggest clones take up around 11%. Specimen: PBMCs. The origin of this receptor is a man aged 40-49 years with rheumatoid arthritis. This rearrangement joins TRBV19 to TRBJ2-1; 10 nucleotides match TRBD1. Written as DNA, the CDR3 is TGTGCCAGTAGTATGGGGACAGGGGACATCAATGAGCAGTTCTTC. Translation: CASSMGTGDINEQFF.